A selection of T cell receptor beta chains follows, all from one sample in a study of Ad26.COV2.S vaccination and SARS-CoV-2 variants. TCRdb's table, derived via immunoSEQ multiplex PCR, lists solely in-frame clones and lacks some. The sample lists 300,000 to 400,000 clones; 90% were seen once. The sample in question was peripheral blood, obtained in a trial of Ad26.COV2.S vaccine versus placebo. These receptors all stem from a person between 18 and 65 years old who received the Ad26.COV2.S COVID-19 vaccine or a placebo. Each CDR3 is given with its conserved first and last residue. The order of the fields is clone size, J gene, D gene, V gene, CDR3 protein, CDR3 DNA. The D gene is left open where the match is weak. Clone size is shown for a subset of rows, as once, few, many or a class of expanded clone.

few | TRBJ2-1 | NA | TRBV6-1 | CASSEVEGRGEQFF | TGTGCCAGCAGTGAAGTGGAGGGAAGAGGGGAGCAGTTCTTC
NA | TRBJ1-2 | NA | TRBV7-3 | CASSAQGPGGGYTF | TGTGCCAGCAGCGCCCAGGGCCCGGGAGGGGGCTACACCTTC
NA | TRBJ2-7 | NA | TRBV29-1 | CSVKSPHTYEQYF | TGCAGCGTCAAGAGTCCTCATACCTACGAGCAGTACTTC
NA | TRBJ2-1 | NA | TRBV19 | CASSIEPGRGQFF | TGTGCCAGTAGTATAGAACCGGGCCGGGGGCAGTTCTTC
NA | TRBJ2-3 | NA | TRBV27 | CASSSTTGLHF | TGTGCCAGCAGTTCCACTACGGGGCTTCATTTT
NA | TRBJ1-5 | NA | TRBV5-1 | CARPRPPQHF | TGCGCCAGACCACGGCCGCCCCAGCATTTT
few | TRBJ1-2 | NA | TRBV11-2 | CASSSPLSQQSQGGYTF | TGTGCCAGCAGCTCTCCCCTCTCCCAGCAATCTCAGGGGGGCTACACCTTC
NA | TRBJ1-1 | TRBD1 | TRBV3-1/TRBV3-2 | CASSQLQGTEAFF | TGTGCCAGCAGCCAATTACAGGGGACTGAAGCTTTCTTT
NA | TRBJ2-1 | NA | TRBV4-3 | CASSQEGGPNNEQFF | TGCGCCAGCAGCCAAGAGGGGGGGCCCAACAATGAGCAGTTCTTC
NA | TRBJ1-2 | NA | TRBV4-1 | CASSQGRGAGLGYTF | TGCGCCAGCAGCCAAGGGAGGGGCGCGGGATTAGGCTACACCTTC
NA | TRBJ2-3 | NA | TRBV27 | CASSLGRLDSFGTDTQYF | TGTGCCAGCAGTTTGGGAAGGTTGGACTCCTTTGGCACAGATACGCAGTATTTT
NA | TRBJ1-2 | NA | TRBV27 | CASSFDRHGYTF | TGTGCCAGCAGTTTCGACAGGCATGGCTACACCTTC
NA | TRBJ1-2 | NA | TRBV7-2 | CASSLSRGGPLGGYTF | TGTGCCAGCAGCTTATCGAGAGGGGGACCCCTGGGAGGCTACACCTTC
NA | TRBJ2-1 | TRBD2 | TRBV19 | CASRVAGAWNEQFF | TGTGCCAGTAGGGTTGCGGGAGCTTGGAATGAGCAGTTCTTC
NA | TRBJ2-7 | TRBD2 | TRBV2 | CASRLADTYEQYF | TGTGCCAGCAGACTAGCGGACACATACGAGCAGTACTTC
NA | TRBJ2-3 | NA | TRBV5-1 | CASSLGGTTDTQYF | TGCGCCAGCAGCTTGGGCGGGACGACAGATACGCAGTATTTT
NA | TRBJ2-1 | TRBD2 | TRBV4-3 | CASSQASGGPSSEQFF | TGCGCCAGCAGCCAAGCCTCGGGAGGGCCTTCTTCCGAGCAGTTCTTC
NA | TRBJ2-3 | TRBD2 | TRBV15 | CATSRAGLAGTDTQYF | TGTGCCACCAGCAGGGCGGGACTAGCGGGCACAGATACGCAGTATTTT
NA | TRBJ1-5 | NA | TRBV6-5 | CASSYSNGGQPQHF | TGTGCCAGCAGTTACTCGAACGGGGGTCAGCCCCAGCATTTT
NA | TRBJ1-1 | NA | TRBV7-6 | CASSLGAAGNTEAFF | TGTGCCAGCAGCTTAGGGGCGGCAGGGAACACTGAAGCTTTCTTT
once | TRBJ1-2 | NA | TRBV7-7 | CASSTLWTVNRNYGYTF | TGTGCCAGCAGCACCCTTTGGACAGTTAACCGTAACTATGGCTACACCTTC
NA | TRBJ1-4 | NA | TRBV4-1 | CASSQDAEPKLFF | TGCGCCAGCAGCCAAGATGCGGAGCCAAAACTGTTTTTT
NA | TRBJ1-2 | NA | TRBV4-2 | CASSQEQGAPTYGYTF | TGTGCCAGCAGCCAAGAACAGGGAGCCCCGACCTATGGCTACACCTTC
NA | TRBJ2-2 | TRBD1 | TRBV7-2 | CASSSQGANTGELFF | TGTGCCAGCAGCTCTCAGGGGGCAAACACCGGGGAGCTGTTTTTT
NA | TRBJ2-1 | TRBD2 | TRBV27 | CASSPPLAGIYNEQFF | TGTGCCAGCAGCCCCCCACTAGCGGGGATTTACAATGAGCAGTTCTTC
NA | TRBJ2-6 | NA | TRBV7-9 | CASSSRQRGNVLTF | TGTGCCAGCAGCTCTAGACAGAGAGGCAACGTCCTGACTTTC
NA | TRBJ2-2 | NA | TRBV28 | CASSFAGELFF | TGTGCCAGCAGTTTTGCCGGGGAGCTGTTTTTT
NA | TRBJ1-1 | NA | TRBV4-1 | CASSQELGTGTEAFF | TGCGCCAGCAGCCAAGAACTGGGAACGGGGACTGAAGCTTTCTTT
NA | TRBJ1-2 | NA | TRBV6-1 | CASSDRIYGYTF | TGTGCCAGCAGTGATAGAATCTATGGCTACACCTTC
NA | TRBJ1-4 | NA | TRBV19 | CASTGTNEKLFF | TGTGCCAGTACAGGGACTAATGAAAAACTGTTTTTT
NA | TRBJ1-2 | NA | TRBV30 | CAWSADANYGYTF | TGTGCCTGGAGTGCCGATGCAAATTATGGCTACACCTTC
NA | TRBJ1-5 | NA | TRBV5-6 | CASSLAGPNQPQHF | TGTGCCAGCAGCCTGGCAGGGCCCAATCAGCCCCAGCATTTT
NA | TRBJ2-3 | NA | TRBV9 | CASSLRGSFTDTQYF | TGTGCCAGCAGCTTACGGGGTTCATTCACAGATACGCAGTATTTT
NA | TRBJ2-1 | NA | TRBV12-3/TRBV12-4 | CASSFGVGEQFF | TGTGCCAGCAGTTTCGGGGTGGGTGAGCAGTTCTTC
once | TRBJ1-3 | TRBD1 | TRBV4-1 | CASSPRQGREISGNTIYF | TGCGCCAGCAGCCCCCGACAGGGGAGGGAAATCTCTGGAAACACCATATATTTT